This T cell receptor beta chain was retrieved from a study of early T cells in non-severe SARS-CoV-2 infection. About the research overall: Bulk RNA taken from unsorted whole blood was sequenced, leaving chains unpaired.

CDR1 SGHRS and CDR2 YFSETQ come from the germline V gene. Trimming took 1 base from V and 5 from J, leaving 3 bases between them. The CDR3 totals 11 residues. Overall study findings and caveats: Matching with VDJdb favored anti-spike CD8 responses (missing private and CD4 specificities).

Unique molecular identifiers were added to individual cDNA molecules. TCRdb re-called the 5' RACE reads with MiXCR, one entry per CDR3 protein. The table has about 98,000 distinct CDR3 sequences, approximately 11% seen once. This clonotype appeared a few times. Its antigen remains unknown. Specimen: whole blood. The source is an adult who was a healthcare worker with PCR-confirmed SARS-CoV-2 infection or an uninfected control (not recorded which). V and J are TRBV5-1 and TRBJ2-5; the D is unclear. The CDR3 loop reads CASSLSETQYF. DNA for the CDR3: TGCGCCAGCAGCTTGTCGGAGACCCAGTACTTC.